These 22 T cell receptor beta chains came from one sample sequenced in a study of molecular identifiers for immune sequencing clone quantification. TCRdb recomputed calls from the PCR reads with MiXCR, one row per CDR3 protein. This sample has 75,000 to 95,000 distinct CDR3 sequences, with 25% found just once. Sequencing was performed on naive CD8+ T cells from blood, with Jurkat cell RNA spiked in. Noted subset: FACS-sorted CD8+CD4-CCR7+CD45RA+ naive T cells. Receptors were obtained from a human donor in good health. Some libraries in this study had Jurkat cell RNA spiked in.

This clonotype was counted between two and nine times. The chain combines TRBV7-9 with TRBJ2-1; TRBD2 matches at 8 bases. The germline CDR1 and CDR2 sequences are SEHNR and FQNEAQ (reference sequence). Trimming took 1 base from V and 3 from J; bases not matched to a gene: 2. CDR3 size: 15 residues. CDR3 in amino acids: CASSLVTSGYNEQFF. The CDR3 nucleotides read TGTGCCAGCAGCTTAGTTACTAGCGGCTACAATGAGCAGTTCTTC.

This clonotype was seen many times. J is TRBJ2-7 and V is TRBV29-1; D uncertain. V lost 6 bases and J 2 bases, leaving 14 bases between the germline ends. Germline CDR1 and CDR2: SQVTM and ANQGSEA. There are 13 residues in the CDR3. In nucleotides, the CDR3 is TGCAGCGTCTTCTGGACGGATGCCTACGAGCAGTACTTC. It yields the protein CSVFWTDAYEQYF.

This clonotype was seen repeatedly, ten times or more. The chain combines TRBV2 with TRBJ2-7; D gene uncertain. V lost 4 bases and J 4 bases, leaving 5 bases between the germline ends. Germline CDR1 SNHLY, CDR2 FYNNEI. The CDR3 length is 11 residues. The CDR3 region has the DNA TGTGCCAGCAGTGTAGGGTACGAGCAGTACTTC. Amino acid sequence: CASSVGYEQYF.

The J gene is TRBJ2-6, the V gene TRBV21-1; the table assigns TRBD1, which was not confirmed against the DNA. TRBV21-1 is an annotated pseudogene. The CDR3 totals 17 residues. The CDR3 bases are TGTGCCAGCAGGAAAGCGGGAAAGGGTCCTGGGGCCAACGTCCTGACTTTC. It yields the protein CASRKAGKGPGANVLTF.

This clonotype appeared many times. V gene TRBV7-9 combines with J gene TRBJ1-1; D is possibly TRBD1 (5 bases). Germline V gene lookup returns CDR1 SEHNR and CDR2 FQNEAQ (reference sequence). V lost 4 bases, J lost 1 base, and 13 bases lay in between. The CDR3 consists of 15 residues. The CDR3 loop is CASSSRLTENTEAFF. CDR3 in DNA: TGTGCCAGCAGCTCAAGACTGACAGAGAACACTGAAGCTTTCTTT. Full variable domain (missing parts from reference TRBV7-9 and TRBJ1-1): DTGVSQNPRHKITKRGQNVTFRCDPISEHNRLYWYRQTLGQGPEFLTYFQNEAQLEKSRLLSDRFSAERPKGSFSTLEIQRTEQGDSAMYLCASSSRLTENTEAFFGQGTRLTVV.

This clonotype was seen repeatedly, ten times or more. V and J are TRBV7-2 and TRBJ2-1; 9 bases fit TRBD2. The CDR3 has 16 residues. Germline trimming cut 4 bases from V and 0 bases from J; bases unmatched to any gene: 4. Germline CDR1 is SGHTA and CDR2 is FQGNSA. The CDR3 here is CASSSNSGSSYNEQFF. The CDR3 DNA follows: TGTGCCAGCAGCTCGAATAGCGGGAGCTCCTACAATGAGCAGTTCTTC.

Remarks on this clonotype: A much larger clone lies one base from this, so it may be a read error. This sequence joins TRBV4-1 and TRBJ2-3; D remains unclear. The CDR3 spans 14 residues. Per the germline V gene, CDR1 is MGHRA and CDR2 is YSYEKL. Trimming cost V 0 bases and J 7 bases, with 11 bases left between them. As DNA, the CDR3 is TGCGCCAGCAGCCAAGATACCGTTGGGAATACGCAGTATTTT. The encoded protein is CASSQDTVGNTQYF.

This clonotype showed up just a few times. V and J are TRBV4-3 and TRBJ2-7; TRBD2 aligns across 8 bases. The CDR3 is 14 amino acids. The germline gives CDR1 LGHNA, CDR2 YSLEER. J was trimmed by 5 bases and V by 6 bases; bases with no gene match: 9. The CDR3 DNA follows: TGCGCCAGCAGACCGGGACTAGGGGTAAACGAGCAGTACTTC. Protein sequence: CASRPGLGVNEQYF.

This clonotype was seen more than once but under ten times. CDR3 sequence (DNA): TGTGCCAGCAGGCCGGAGACAGACCTCCAAGAGACCCAGTACTTC. Its translation is CASRPETDLQETQYF. This sequence joins TRBV6-5 and TRBJ2-5, with D perhaps matching TRBD1 (5 bases). Deletions cut 6 bases from V and 1 base from J, with 15 bases between. This CDR3 region has 15 residues. CDR1 and CDR2 (germline): MNHEY, SVGAGI.

Points on this clonotype: A read error may be the cause here, since a much bigger clone is one base away. J is TRBJ2-3 and V is TRBV20-1; 10 nucleotides align to TRBD2. The CDR3 contains 16 residues. V trimming: 6 bases; J trimming: 2 bases; junction bases outside the gene matches: 11. Germline V gene data show CDR1 as DFQATT and CDR2 as SNEGSKA (reference sequence). The CDR3, as DNA: TGCAGTGCCGGCCAGCCTAGCGGGAGCAACACAGATACGCAGTATTTT. Translating it yields CSAGQPSGSNTDTQYF.

This clonotype was seen at least ten times. V gene TRBV14 combines with J gene TRBJ2-7; TRBD2 matches at 9 bases. The CDR3 is made up of 15 amino acids. CDR1 is SGHDN, CDR2 FVKESK, per germline. The trim removed 3 bases at V and 11 bases at J, leaving 14 bases unmatched. The CDR3 DNA reads as TGTGCCAGCAGCCACCCAACTAGCGGGCTAAGCAAGGAGTACTTC. Protein sequence: CASSHPTSGLSKEYF.

On this clonotype itself: A much larger clone sits a single nucleotide away, making a read error possible. The J gene is TRBJ2-5, the V gene TRBV20-1; 7 bases match TRBD2. Trimming removed 2 bases from V and 4 bases from J; junction bases left unmatched: 7. The V gene's germline CDR1 is DFQATT and CDR2 SNEGSKA (reference sequence). The CDR3 contains 14 residues. CDR3 DNA sequence: TGCAGTGCTAGACAGCGGGACCAGCTAGAGACCCAGTACTTC. As protein: CSARQRDQLETQYF.

This clonotype was recorded a few times. The chain employs TRBV15 and TRBJ2-1; D is unresolved. Germline V gives CDR1 LNHNV, CDR2 YYDKDF (reference sequence). This CDR3 is 17 amino acids long. Trimming took off 3 bases at V and 0 bases at J, with 15 bases between the two ends. CDR3 protein: CATSSPPGESSYNEQFF. The DNA of the CDR3 is TGTGCCACCAGCAGTCCCCCCGGAGAGAGCTCCTACAATGAGCAGTTCTTC. The full variable domain, in which reference TRBV15 and TRBJ2-1 provide the parts outside the CDR3, is DAMVIQNPRYQVTQFGKPVTLSCSQTLNHNVMYWYQQKSSQAPKLLFHYYDKDFNNEADTPDNFQSRRPNTSFCFLDIRSPGLGDTAMYLCATSSPPGESSYNEQFFGPGTRLTVL.

This clonotype has only a few counts. The chain carries TRBV7-9 and TRBJ2-7; 7 bases align to TRBD1. CDR3 length: 14 residues. V trimming: 3 bases; J trimming: 2 bases; junction bases outside the gene matches: 4. CDR1 and CDR2 (germline): SEHNR, FQNEAQ (reference sequence). The chain's CDR3 is CASSFNRGAYEQYF. The CDR3 coding sequence is TGTGCCAGCAGCTTCAACAGGGGCGCCTACGAGCAGTACTTC.

This clonotype was detected once. A single base separates this from a much larger clone, so it may be a read error. Here the CDR3 DNA reads TGTGCCACCAGTGAGATGCAGGAGACCCAGTACTTC. This codes for CATSEMQETQYF. The chain links TRBV10-3 to TRBJ2-5; D gene uncertain. CDR1 and CDR2 (germline): ENHRY, SYGVKD. This CDR3 spans 12 amino acids.

Comment on this clonotype: Since the CDR3 does not end with the conserved phenylalanine or tryptophan, this likely comes from a read error. This sequence joins TRBV2 and TRBJ1-1; perhaps TRBD1 as D (6 bases). The germline V and J ends were trimmed by 1 base and 5 bases, with 23 bases remaining between them. The CDR3 totals 18 residues. CDR1 is SNHLY, CDR2 FYNNEI, per germline. The CDR3 spells CASSEVGQTGTYGTEAFL. In nucleotides, the CDR3 is TGTGCCAGCAGTGAAGTCGGTCAGACCGGGACATACGGGACTGAAGCTTTCCTT.

The J gene is TRBJ2-3, the V gene TRBV9; D gene unclear. CDR3 length equals 15 residues. V was cut by 0 bases and J by 2 bases, with 10 bases left in between. Germline loops: CDR1 SGDLS, CDR2 YYNGEE. This chain's CDR3 is CASSVDNQFTDTQYF. CDR3 nucleotides: TGTGCCAGCAGCGTAGATAACCAATTCACAGATACGCAGTATTTT.

V and J are TRBV5-6 and TRBJ2-5, with D maybe TRBD2 (5 bases). The CDR3 loop spans 13 amino acids. Germline CDR1 and CDR2: SGHDT and YYEEEE. The V end was cut by 4 bases, the J end by 5 bases, with 12 bases between. The CDR3 DNA follows: TGTGCCAGCAGCATGGCGGGTTTTGAGACCCAGTACTTC. This encodes CASSMAGFETQYF.

Ten or more counts support this clonotype. The gene calls are TRBV5-4 and TRBJ2-3; tentatively, D is TRBD2 (7 bases). This CDR3 comprises 15 residues. From germline, CDR1 is SGHNT and CDR2 YYREEE (reference sequence). The V end lost 2 bases, the J end lost 0 bases, and 10 bases lay between the germline ends. The CDR3 coding sequence is TGTGCCAGCAGCTTTGCGGGGGCTAGCACAGATACGCAGTATTTT. It translates to CASSFAGASTDTQYF. The complete variable domain, with remaining parts taken from reference TRBV5-4 and TRBJ2-3, reads ETGVTQSPTHLIKTRGQQVTLRCSSQSGHNTVSWYQQALGQGPQFIFQYYREEENGRGNFPPRFSGLQFPNYSSELNVNALELDDSALYLCASSFAGASTDTQYFGPGTRLTVL.

Points on this clonotype: A clone one base away is much larger, so this may be a read error. The gene calls are TRBV4-3 and TRBJ2-1; D remains unclear. From germline, CDR1 is LGHNA and CDR2 YSLEER. This CDR3 spans 15 amino acids. The CDR3 reads CASSQGAASHNAQFF. The CDR3 DNA is TGCGCCAGCAGCCAAGGGGCAGCGTCCCACAATGCGCAGTTCTTC.

Ten or more counts support this clonotype. The chain combines TRBV4-1 with TRBJ1-5; D is possibly TRBD1 (5 bases). Germline assignment: CDR1 MGHRA and CDR2 YSYEKL. This CDR3 comprises 15 residues. Trimming removed 1 base at V and 3 bases at J, with 10 bases between. Here the CDR3 reads CASSQVFRDNQPQHF. In DNA form, the CDR3 reads TGCGCCAGCAGCCAAGTGTTCAGGGACAATCAGCCCCAGCATTTT.

About this clonotype itself: A read error is possible here, since a much larger clone lies one base away. The rearrangement links TRBV12-3 or TRBV12-4 to TRBJ1-5; 8 bases fit TRBD1. CDR3 length equals 15 residues. CDR3 DNA sequence: TGTGCCAGCAGTTTCCTTGGACAGGGCCATCAGCTCCAGCATTTT. It yields the protein CASSFLGQGHQLQHF.